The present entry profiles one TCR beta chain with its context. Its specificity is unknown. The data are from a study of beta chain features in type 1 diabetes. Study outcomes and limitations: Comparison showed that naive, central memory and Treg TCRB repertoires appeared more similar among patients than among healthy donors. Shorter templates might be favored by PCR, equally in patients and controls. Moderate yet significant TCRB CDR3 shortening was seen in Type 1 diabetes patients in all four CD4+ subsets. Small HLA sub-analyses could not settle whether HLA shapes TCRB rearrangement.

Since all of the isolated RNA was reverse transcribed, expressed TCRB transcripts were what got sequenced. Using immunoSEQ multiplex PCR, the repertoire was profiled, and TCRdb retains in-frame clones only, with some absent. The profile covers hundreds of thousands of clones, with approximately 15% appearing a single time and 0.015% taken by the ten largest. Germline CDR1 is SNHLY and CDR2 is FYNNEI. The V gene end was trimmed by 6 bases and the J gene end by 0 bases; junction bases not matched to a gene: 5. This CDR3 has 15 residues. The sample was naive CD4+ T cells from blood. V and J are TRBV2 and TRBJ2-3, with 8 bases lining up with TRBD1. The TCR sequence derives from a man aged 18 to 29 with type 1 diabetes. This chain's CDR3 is CASSPDRASTDTQYF. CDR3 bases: TGTGCCAGCAGCCCGGACAGGGCCAGCACAGATACGCAGTATTTT.